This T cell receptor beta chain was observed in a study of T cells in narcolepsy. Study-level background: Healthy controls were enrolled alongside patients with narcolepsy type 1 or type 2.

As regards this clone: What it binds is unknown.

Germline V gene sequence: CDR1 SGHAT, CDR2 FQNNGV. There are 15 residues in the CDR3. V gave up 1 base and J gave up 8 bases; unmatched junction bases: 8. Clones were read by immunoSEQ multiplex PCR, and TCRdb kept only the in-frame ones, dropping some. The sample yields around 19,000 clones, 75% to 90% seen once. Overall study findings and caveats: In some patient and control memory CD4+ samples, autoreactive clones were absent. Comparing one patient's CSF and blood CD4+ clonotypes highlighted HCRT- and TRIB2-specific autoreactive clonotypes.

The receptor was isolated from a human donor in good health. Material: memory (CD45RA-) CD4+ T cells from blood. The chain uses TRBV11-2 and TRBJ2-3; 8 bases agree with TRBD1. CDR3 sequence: CASSLAGGVQGTQYF. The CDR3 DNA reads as TGTGCCAGCAGCTTAGCAGGGGGCGTTCAAGGTACGCAGTATTTT. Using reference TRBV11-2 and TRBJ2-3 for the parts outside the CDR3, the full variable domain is EAGVAQSPRYKIIEKRQSVAFWCNPISGHATLYWYQQILGQGPKLLIQFQNNGVVDDSQLPKDRFSAERLKGVDSTLKIQPAKLEDSAVYLCASSLAGGVQGTQYFGPGTRLTVL.